A selection of T cell receptor beta chains follows, all from one sample in a study of PD-1 blockade in classical Hodgkin lymphoma. Only in-frame clones appear in the TCRdb table, and some are missing; sequencing was by immunoSEQ multiplex PCR. The sample includes 50,000 or so clones, approximately 89% of them seen just once. This material consisted of peripheral blood mononuclear cells (PBMCs), taken before the second cycle of nivolumab. The source is a human donor with classical Hodgkin lymphoma. Both conserved end residues are part of each CDR3. D genes are given only for firm matches. The size of a clone is reported for some rows only, either as once, few or many, or as a class for expanded clones.

>few|-|TRBV27|TRBJ2-1
TGTGCCAGCAGTTTAGGTCAGGGACGTAACAATGAGCAGTTCTTC
CASSLGQGRNNEQFF
>-|TRBD2|TRBV13|TRBJ2-5
TGTGCCAGCAGCTCCGGGACTAGCGGGAGGGATTGGCAAGAGACCCAGTACTTC
CASSSGTSGRDWQETQYF
>-|-|TRBV27|TRBJ2-7
TGTGCCAGCAGTTTAAACGAGCAGTACTTC
CASSLNEQYF
>-|-|TRBV2|TRBJ2-1
TGTGCCAGCAGACGTACAGAGACCCCCCAGTACAATGAGCAGTTCTTC
CASRRTETPQYNEQFF
>-|TRBD2|TRBV11-3|TRBJ2-1
TGTGCCAGCAGCTCCGGTCTAGCGGGGGGTTTGAATGAGCAGTTCTTC
CASSSGLAGGLNEQFF
>-|-|TRBV4-1|TRBJ1-4
TGCGCCAGCAGCCAACTGGACCTACTTCCAACTAATGAAAAACTGTTTTTT
CASSQLDLLPTNEKLFF
>-|-|TRBV30|TRBJ1-3
TGTGCCTGGATCGGGAGCGACATATATTTT
CAWIGSDIYF
>few|TRBD1|TRBV6-6|TRBJ2-1
TGTGCCAGCAGTCCTCGGACAGGTAGAGAGCAGTTCTTC
CASSPRTGREQFF
>-|TRBD2|TRBV10-3|TRBJ2-1
TGTGCCATCATCCAACTAGCGGGCCTTCCCTACAATGAGCAGTTCTTC
CAIIQLAGLPYNEQFF
>-|TRBD2|TRBV13|TRBJ2-1
TGTGCCAGCAGCTTATCAACTAGCGAGAGCTCCTACAATGAGCAGTTCTTC
CASSLSTSESSYNEQFF
>once|-|TRBV6-1|TRBJ1-1
TGTGCCAGCAGTGAAGGTGTGGGACAGAACACTGAAGCTTTCTTT
CASSEGVGQNTEAFF
>-|TRBD1|TRBV28|TRBJ2-3
TGTGCCAGCAGTGACGCATGGGACAGGGCATCGGATACGCAGTATTTT
CASSDAWDRASDTQYF
>-|-|TRBV5-4|TRBJ1-1
TGTGCCAGCAGCCGGGGGAGGGATGACACTGAAGCTTTCTTT
CASSRGRDDTEAFF
>-|-|TRBV27|TRBJ2-2
TGTGCCAGCAGTCCCGACTACACCGGGGAGCTGTTTTTT
CASSPDYTGELFF
>-|TRBD2|TRBV9|TRBJ2-5
TGTGCCAGCAGCGGGGGACTAGCGGGAGAAGAGACCCAGTACTTC
CASSGGLAGEETQYF
>-|TRBD1|TRBV18|TRBJ1-1
TGTGCCAGCTCATGGGGACAGCCTTCGAACACTGAAGCTTTCTTT
CASSWGQPSNTEAFF
>-|TRBD1|TRBV10-1|TRBJ1-2
TGCGCCAGCAGTCCCGACCCGATTGGGACAGACCTTCCTGGCTACACCTTC
CASSPDPIGTDLPGYTF
>-|-|TRBV6-5|TRBJ1-5
TGTGCCAGCAGGTCAGGGATGTTAGGCAATCAGCCCCAGCATTTT
CASRSGMLGNQPQHF
>-|-|TRBV30|TRBJ1-4
TGTGCCTGGAGTGCAGACCCGGGGGACGTACCTAATGAAAAACTGTTTTTT
CAWSADPGDVPNEKLFF
>-|-|TRBV7-8|TRBJ2-7
TGTGCCAGCAGCTTAGCGAACTCCGGGGCCGAGCAGTACTTC
CASSLANSGAEQYF
>-|-|TRBV6-5|TRBJ1-1
TGTGCCAGCAGTTACGGTGAAGGGGCTGAAGCTTTCTTT
CASSYGEGAEAFF
>-|-|TRBV6-1|TRBJ2-7
TGTGCCAGCAGTGAATTCGGGGGTCTCCTAGCGTACGAGCAGTACTTC
CASSEFGGLLAYEQYF
>-|TRBD2|TRBV9|TRBJ2-2
TGTGCCAGCAGGGCTAGCGGCAAAGTCACCGGGGAGCTGTTTTTT
CASRASGKVTGELFF
>-|-|TRBV5-6|TRBJ1-3
TGTGCCAGCAACTCTGAGGGACCCTCTGGAAACACCATATATTTT
CASNSEGPSGNTIYF
>-|TRBD2|TRBV5-1|TRBJ2-3
TGCGCCAGCAGCTTGGCCGAGGGCGGGAGGGGCTTCTTATACACAGATACGCAGTATTTT
CASSLAEGGRGFLYTDTQYF
>-|TRBD1|TRBV4-2|TRBJ2-7
TGTGCCAGCAGCCATCCGACAGGGATTTCCCCCTACGAGCAGTACTTC
CASSHPTGISPYEQYF
>-|TRBD1|TRBV5-6|TRBJ2-5
TGTGCCAGCAGCTTGGGACAGGGGGTCAGGGAGACCCAGTACTTC
CASSLGQGVRETQYF
>-|-|TRBV4-3|TRBJ2-5
TGCGCCAGCAAACAACAATACAACCAAGAGACCCAGTACTTC
CASKQQYNQETQYF
>once|-|TRBV16|TRBJ2-7
TGTGCCAGCAGCCAGGGGAGGGACAGGTCCTACGAGCAGTACTTC
CASSQGRDRSYEQYF
>-|-|TRBV9|TRBJ1-1
TGTGCCAGCAGCGTAGAGGGGGGGTTGCCCACTGAAGCTTTCTTT
CASSVEGGLPTEAFF
>-|-|TRBV19|TRBJ1-4
TGTGCCAGTAGCCCCGGCCGTACACTAAATGAAAAACTGTTTTTT
CASSPGRTLNEKLFF
>once|TRBD2|TRBV10-3|TRBJ2-1
TGTGCCATCAGTGGTTTACTAGCGGGAGGTCTCGAGCAGTTCTTC
CAISGLLAGGLEQFF
>-|-|TRBV10-3|TRBJ2-7
TGTGCCATCAGTGGGACAGACGGACACTACGAGCAGTACTTC
CAISGTDGHYEQYF
>-|-|TRBV28|TRBJ2-7
TGTGCCAGCAGTTTATCAGTACGTGTCCTCCCGCCCGAGCAGTACTTC
CASSLSVRVLPPEQYF
>-|TRBD1|TRBV5-3|TRBJ2-5
TGTGCCAGAAGCAAACTAGGCGGGTCTAAGGGGGCGCGAGAGACCCAGTACTTC
CARSKLGGSKGARETQYF
>-|-|TRBV2|TRBJ2-7
TGTGCCAGCAGTGAACTCCCCCCCGAGCAGTACTTC
CASSELPPEQYF
>-|TRBD2|TRBV27|TRBJ2-7
TGTGCCAGCAGTTTTGTTGGGCCGGGAGGGGAGCAGTACTTC
CASSFVGPGGEQYF
>-|-|TRBV15|TRBJ1-2
TGTGCCACCAGCACGCCCCAGGGAACGGGGAATGGCTACACCTTC
CATSTPQGTGNGYTF
>-|TRBD1|TRBV9|TRBJ2-5
TGTGCCAGCAGCGTAGCTCCGGGACAGGGAGAAGAGACCCAGTACTTC
CASSVAPGQGEETQYF
>few|-|TRBV27|TRBJ2-7
TGTGCCAGCTCGACGATGGGGAGCTCCTACGAGCAGTACTTC
CASSTMGSSYEQYF
>few|TRBD1|TRBV7-3|TRBJ2-2
TGTGCCAGCAGCGTACTACAGGGGATCACCGGGGAGCTGTTTTTT
CASSVLQGITGELFF
>-|-|TRBV18|TRBJ1-4
TGTGCCAGCTCACCACAGGGAGTTGATGAAAAACTGTTTTTT
CASSPQGVDEKLFF
>-|TRBD2|TRBV28|TRBJ2-1
TGTGCCAGCAGCAGCATGGGGGGGACCACGACCTCAGGGGAGCAGTTCTTC
CASSSMGGTTTSGEQFF
>-|-|TRBV6-6|TRBJ2-5
TGTGCCAGCAGTACAGGGTCCCCACAAGAGACCCAGTACTTC
CASSTGSPQETQYF
>-|TRBD1|TRBV9|TRBJ2-2
TGTGCCAGCAGCGTAGCTTGGACAGGGCGGACCGGGGAGCTGTTTTTT
CASSVAWTGRTGELFF
>-|-|TRBV7-9|TRBJ1-2
TGTGCCAGCAGCTTCAGGGTCGGCTATGGCTACACCTTC
CASSFRVGYGYTF
>few|-|TRBV6-5|TRBJ1-4
TGTGCCAGCAGTTATTCCCTTACTAATGAAAAACTGTTTTTT
CASSYSLTNEKLFF
>-|-|TRBV5-8|TRBJ2-3
TGTGCCAGCAGTGGGGCGATGCTGGGAGATACGCAGTATTTT
CASSGAMLGDTQYF
>few|TRBD1|TRBV4-3|TRBJ1-2
TGCGCCAGCAGCCCAGACAGGGGATCCTATGGCTACACCTTC
CASSPDRGSYGYTF
>-|-|TRBV2|TRBJ1-1
TGTGCCAGCAGTGGCGAGGGATCCACTGAAGCTTTCTTT
CASSGEGSTEAFF
>-|-|TRBV7-9|TRBJ2-7
TGTGCCAGCAGCCCAGGGTACGAGCAGTACTTC
CASSPGYEQYF
>-|-|TRBV28|TRBJ1-2
TGTGCCAGCAGTTTTAGGGACCATGGCTACACCTTC
CASSFRDHGYTF
>-|-|TRBV5-1|TRBJ1-3
TGCGCCAGCACCGCGTCCACAACCGATGGAAACACCATATATTTT
CASTASTTDGNTIYF
>-|-|TRBV9|TRBJ2-3
TGTGCCAGCAGCGCCCCCCCAGGGCATGGCACAGATACGCAGTATTTT
CASSAPPGHGTDTQYF